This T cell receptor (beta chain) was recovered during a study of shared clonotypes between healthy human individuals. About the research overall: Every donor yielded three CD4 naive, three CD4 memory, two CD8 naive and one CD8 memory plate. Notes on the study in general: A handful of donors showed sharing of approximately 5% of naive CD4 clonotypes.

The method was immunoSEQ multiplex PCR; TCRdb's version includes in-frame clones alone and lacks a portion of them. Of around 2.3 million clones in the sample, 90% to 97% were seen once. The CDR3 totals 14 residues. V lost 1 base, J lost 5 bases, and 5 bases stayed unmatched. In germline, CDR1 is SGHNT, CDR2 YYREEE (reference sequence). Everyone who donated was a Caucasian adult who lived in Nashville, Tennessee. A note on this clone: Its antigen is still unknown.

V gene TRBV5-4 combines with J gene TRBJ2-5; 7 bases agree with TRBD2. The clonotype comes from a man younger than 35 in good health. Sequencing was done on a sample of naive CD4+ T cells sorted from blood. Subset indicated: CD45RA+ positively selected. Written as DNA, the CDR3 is TGTGCCAGCAGCTTGCTATCCGGGGGGGAGACCCAGTACTTC. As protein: CASSLLSGGETQYF.